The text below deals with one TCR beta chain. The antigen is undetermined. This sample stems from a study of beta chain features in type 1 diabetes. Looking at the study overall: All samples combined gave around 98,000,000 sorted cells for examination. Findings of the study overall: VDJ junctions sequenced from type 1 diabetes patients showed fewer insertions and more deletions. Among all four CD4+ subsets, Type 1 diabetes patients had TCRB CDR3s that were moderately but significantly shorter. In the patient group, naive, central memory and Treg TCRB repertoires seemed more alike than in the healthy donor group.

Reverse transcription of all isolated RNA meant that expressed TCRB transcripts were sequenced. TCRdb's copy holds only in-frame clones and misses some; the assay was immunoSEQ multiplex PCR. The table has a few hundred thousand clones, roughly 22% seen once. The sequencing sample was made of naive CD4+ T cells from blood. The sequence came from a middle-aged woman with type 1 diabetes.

DNA for the CDR3: TGTGCCTGGAGTGTAGCGGGAGGGACAAACATTCAGTACTTC. Its protein is CAWSVAGGTNIQYF. The chain has TRBV30 and TRBJ2-4, with 10 bases aligning to TRBD2. The CDR3 runs 14 residues. J gave up 6 bases and V 0 bases, and 2 bases lay outside the gene matches. Germline loops: CDR1 GTSNPN, CDR2 SVGIG (reference sequence).